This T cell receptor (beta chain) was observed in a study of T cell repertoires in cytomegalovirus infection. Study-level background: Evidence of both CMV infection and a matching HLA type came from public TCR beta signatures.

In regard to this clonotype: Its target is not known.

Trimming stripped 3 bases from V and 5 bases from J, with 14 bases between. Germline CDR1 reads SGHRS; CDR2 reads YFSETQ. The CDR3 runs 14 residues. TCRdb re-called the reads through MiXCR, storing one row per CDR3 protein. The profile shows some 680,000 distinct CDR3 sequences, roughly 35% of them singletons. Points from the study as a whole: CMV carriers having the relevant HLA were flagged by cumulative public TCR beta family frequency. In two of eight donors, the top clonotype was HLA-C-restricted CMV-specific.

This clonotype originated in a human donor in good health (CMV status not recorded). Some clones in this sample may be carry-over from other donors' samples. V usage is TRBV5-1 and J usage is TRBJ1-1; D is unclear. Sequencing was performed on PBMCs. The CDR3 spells CASSYGGVGTEAFF. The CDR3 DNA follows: TGCGCCAGCAGCTACGGTGGGGTAGGGACTGAAGCTTTCTTT.